This TCR beta chain was documented in a study of cytomegalovirus exposure and HLA in healthy donors. Use of 60 Vbeta and 13 Jbeta primers characterized the PCR. Clones were read by immunoSEQ multiplex PCR, and TCRdb kept only the in-frame ones, dropping some. The sample includes 95,000 to 100,000 clones, around 81% seen only once; the top ten take under 4.5%. The CDR3 is made up of 15 amino acids. V was clipped by 2 bases and J by 4 bases; unmatched bases: 1. The germline CDR1 and CDR2 sequences are MNHNS and SASEGT. Turning to this clone: Its antigen is unknown. At the DNA level, this CDR3 is encoded by other sequences in the same sample as well.

Study conclusions and caveats: Many donors carried some public TCRs, although rarity characterized most TCR sequences.

This chain uses TRBV6-1 with TRBJ2-1; TRBD2 agrees at 11 bases. This TCR was sampled from a female donor in good health and CMV-seropositive. The specimen sequenced was PBMCs. This CDR3 reads CASSELAGGYNEQFF. The DNA for the CDR3 is TGTGCCAGCAGTGAATTAGCGGGGGGGTACAATGAGCAGTTCTTC.